These T cell receptor beta chains were read from a single sample in a study of cytotoxic CD8 clonotypes in ibrutinib-treated CLL. This table comes from immunoSEQ multiplex PCR, and its TCRdb copy is limited to in-frame clones, with some not included. The profile covers 200,000 to 250,000 clones, with roughly 70% appearing a single time and 15% taken by the ten largest. The sample was PBMCs, taken after 24 months of ibrutinib treatment. Every receptor here comes from a human donor with chronic lymphocytic leukemia. CDR3s include the opening cysteine and the closing phenylalanine or tryptophan. Each record gives: V gene, J gene, D gene, clone size, CDR3 DNA, CDR3 protein. A D gene is named only where the DNA matches it firmly. Size values are once, few and many counts, or a class for expanded clones, and some rows have none.

TRBV2	TRBJ1-5	-	few	TGTGCCAGCAGTGAATTCCCCACCCTTGCGGGTCAGCCCCAGCATTTT	CASSEFPTLAGQPQHF
TRBV5-1	TRBJ2-1	-	-	TGCGCCAGCAGCTTGGAGAGAGCAGGGCAGAATGAGCAGTTCTTC	CASSLERAGQNEQFF
TRBV14	TRBJ2-3	TRBD2	-	TGTGCCAGCAGCCCAGTAGCGGGAGTAGTAGATACGCAGTATTTT	CASSPVAGVVDTQYF
TRBV25-1	TRBJ2-7	-	-	TGTGCCAGCAGTCAACAGATCGAGCAGTACTTC	CASSQQIEQYF
TRBV5-6	TRBJ2-7	TRBD2	-	TGTGCCAGCAGTTTCGGACTAGCGAACGAGCAGTACTTC	CASSFGLANEQYF
TRBV6-6	TRBJ2-5	TRBD1	once	TGTGCCAGCAGTTACCCGGACAGGGGGGAGTTCGTCCAGTACTTC	CASSYPDRGEFVQYF
TRBV7-9	TRBJ1-1	-	-	TGTGCCAGCAGCTTTTCATCTGCAGGTTACACTGAAGCTTTCTTT	CASSFSSAGYTEAFF
TRBV7-2	TRBJ1-1	-	-	TGTGCCAGCAGCTTAGCGCTAACCAGAGAAAACACTGAAGCTTTCTTT	CASSLALTRENTEAFF
TRBV19	TRBJ1-1	-	once	TGTGCCAGTAGACCGGTAGGAAGACAGGTGCGTACTGAAGCTTTCTTT	CASRPVGRQVRTEAFF
TRBV5-1	TRBJ2-7	-	-	TGCGCCAGCAGCCCGGGGGGGACAGCTTCCTACGAGCAGTACTTC	CASSPGGTASYEQYF
TRBV27	TRBJ2-3	TRBD2	-	TGTGCCAGCAGTTTAAGACTAGCGATCAGCACAGATACGCAGTATTTT	CASSLRLAISTDTQYF
TRBV27	TRBJ2-3	-	-	TGTGCCAGCACTGAAGCGGGCACAGATACGCAGTATTTT	CASTEAGTDTQYF
TRBV27	TRBJ2-7	-	-	TGTGCCAGCAGTCTAGCCCGGGACGACTACGAGCAGTACTTC	CASSLARDDYEQYF
TRBV11-2	TRBJ1-3	-	-	TGTGCCAGCAGCTTTAACTCCGGAAACACCATATATTTT	CASSFNSGNTIYF
TRBV6-5	TRBJ1-2	TRBD1	once	TGTGCCAGCACCCGGTCCCGGGACAGGAATTCTGGCTACACCTTC	CASTRSRDRNSGYTF
TRBV11-2	TRBJ2-1	TRBD2	-	TGTGCCAGCAGCCGGACGACTAGCAGTTACAATGAGCAGTTCTTC	CASSRTTSSYNEQFF
TRBV13	TRBJ2-5	-	few	TGTGCCAGCAGCCTAAGGGACTGGCCTCAAGAGACCCAGTACTTC	CASSLRDWPQETQYF
TRBV28	TRBJ2-7	-	-	TGTGCCAGCGGTACCCTTGCCTACGAGCAGTACTTC	CASGTLAYEQYF
TRBV6-5	TRBJ2-5	-	-	TGTGCCAGCAGTTACTTCGGCCAAGAGACCCAGTACTTC	CASSYFGQETQYF
TRBV2	TRBJ2-1	-	-	TGTGCCAGCAGCGATCCGGACAGCTACTACAATGAGCAGTTCTTC	CASSDPDSYYNEQFF
TRBV2	TRBJ1-3	-	-	TGTGCCAGCAGTGACAACCCTTACTCAGGAAACACCATATATTTT	CASSDNPYSGNTIYF
TRBV2	TRBJ2-1	TRBD2	few	TGTGCCAGCAGGCGGACTAGCGTTGACAATGAGCAGTTCTTC	CASRRTSVDNEQFF